One T cell receptor (beta chain) is described in this entry. Method: immunoSEQ multiplex PCR; TCRdb's copy keeps in-frame clones and lacks some. The sample contains roughly 320,000 clones, 90% of which appear only once. The ends lost 3 bases at V and 1 base at J; junction bases unmatched: 2. Germline V gives CDR1 LNHNV, CDR2 YYDKDF (reference sequence). The CDR3 covers 15 residues. These data are taken from a study of blood T cell repertoires in COVID-19. The chain couples TRBV15 to TRBJ2-7; 11 nucleotides match TRBD1. Sequenced sample: PBMCs or T cells enriched from blood (not recorded which). This receptor was taken from a woman aged 25 to 45 who had been exposed to COVID-19. Written as DNA, the CDR3 is TGTGCCACCAGCAGCGGACAGGGGGCTTCCTACGAGCAGTACTTC. This translates into CATSSGQGASYEQYF.